The 27 T cell receptor beta chains below were found in one sample sequenced in a study of cytomegalovirus exposure and HLA in healthy donors. 60 Vbeta and 13 Jbeta primers were used in PCR. Method: immunoSEQ multiplex PCR; TCRdb's copy keeps in-frame clones and lacks some. This table holds some 150,000 clones, around 85% found once. Material: PBMCs. The receptor set was obtained from a woman under 40 in good health and CMV-seronegative.

The genes are TRBV7-6 and TRBJ1-5, with no clear D. The CDR3 consists of 14 residues. The germline gives CDR1 SGHVS, CDR2 FNYEAQ. The ends were cut back, 4 bases at V and 3 bases at J, with 10 bases in the middle. DNA of the CDR3: TGTGCCAGCAGCTCAGGACTCCTCAATCAGCCCCAGCATTTT. It codes for CASSSGLLNQPQHF. The full variable domain, its missing parts supplied by reference TRBV7-6 and TRBJ1-5, is GAGVSQSPRYKVTKRGQDVALRCDPISGHVSLYWYRQALGQGPEFLTYFNYEAQQDKSGLPNDRFSAERPEGSISTLTIQRTEQRDSAMYRCASSSGLLNQPQHFGDGTRLSIL.

Remarks on this clone: Its ends do not fully match the called genes, so a read error is possible. The chain recombines TRBV7-9 with TRBJ2-2, with a tentative D call TRBD1 (6 bases). This CDR3 has 15 amino acids. Germline V CDR1 and CDR2: SEHNR, FQNEAQ (reference sequence). The CDR3 sequence is CASSSDSPNTGELFF. CDR3 in DNA: TGTGCCAGCAGCTCGGACAGTCCGAATACCGGGGAGCTGTTTTTT.

The V gene is TRBV5-4, the J gene TRBJ2-3; 9 bases are a match to TRBD2. Germline CDR1 SGHNT, CDR2 YYREEE (reference sequence). The CDR3 sequence is 17 residues long. With V trimmed by 3 bases and J by 2 bases, 10 bases remained unmatched. CDR3 nucleotides: TGTGCCAGCAGCTCCTCCCGACTAGCGGATATCACAGATACGCAGTATTTT. Translating it yields CASSSSRLADITDTQYF. The full variable domain, in which reference TRBV5-4 and TRBJ2-3 provide the parts outside the CDR3, is ETGVTQSPTHLIKTRGQQVTLRCSSQSGHNTVSWYQQALGQGPQFIFQYYREEENGRGNFPPRFSGLQFPNYSSELNVNALELDDSALYLCASSSSRLADITDTQYFGPGTRLTVL.

J is TRBJ1-2 and V is TRBV9; weak D call: TRBD1 (5 bases). V was trimmed by 4 bases and J by 13 bases, leaving 11 bases between them. The CDR3 is made up of 10 amino acids. Germline V CDR1 and CDR2: SGDLS, YYNGEE. CDR3 amino acids: CASSPGLSTF. The CDR3, as DNA: TGTGCCAGCAGCCCGGGACTATCCACCTTC. Filled out from reference TRBV9 and TRBJ1-2, the complete variable domain reads DSGVTQTPKHLITATGQRVTLRCSPRSGDLSVYWYQQSLDQGLQFLIQYYNGEERAKGNILERFSAQQFPDLHSELNLSSLELGDSALYFCASSPGLSTFGSGTRLTVV.

The chain employs TRBV7-9 and TRBJ1-4; no reliable D call. CDR1 and CDR2 from the germline V gene are SEHNR and FQNEAQ (reference sequence). V lost 7 bases to trimming and J lost 6 bases, with 9 bases between them. CDR3 length equals 12 residues. In DNA, the CDR3 is TGTGCCAGCACCAGCCTAGATGAAAAACTGTTTTTT. This codes for CASTSLDEKLFF.

The rearrangement links TRBV6-1 to TRBJ1-5; D gene uncertain. The CDR3 length is 17 residues. Germline values: CDR1 MNHNS, CDR2 SASEGT. The germline V and J ends were trimmed by 4 bases and 0 bases, with 16 bases remaining between them. CDR3 amino acids: CASSALAGTYSNQPQHF. In nucleotides, the CDR3 is TGTGCCAGCAGTGCCCTGGCAGGCACCTATAGCAATCAGCCCCAGCATTTT.

The chain employs TRBV7-8 and TRBJ2-7, with D perhaps TRBD2 (6 bases). V shed 2 bases and J shed 0 bases, with 11 bases lying between them. The CDR3 extends over 15 amino acids. Germline values: CDR1 SGHVS, CDR2 FQNEAQ. CDR3 region: CASSLSGGSSYEQYF. CDR3 coding DNA: TGTGCCAGCAGCTTAAGCGGAGGGAGCTCCTACGAGCAGTACTTC.

This clone was counted a single time. The chain employs TRBV6-1 and TRBJ2-2; 7 positions match TRBD2. The trim removed 1 base at V and 5 bases at J, leaving 7 bases unmatched. The CDR3 totals 16 residues. The germline V gene encodes CDR1 MNHNS and CDR2 SASEGT. The chain's CDR3 is CASSEGAGEVTGELFF. The CDR3 DNA follows: TGTGCCAGCAGTGAAGGGGCGGGAGAGGTGACCGGGGAGCTGTTTTTT.

The chain joins TRBV7-3 to TRBJ2-1; 11 bases map to TRBD1. The CDR3 is made up of 16 amino acids. The V gene's germline CDR1 is SGHTA and CDR2 FQGTGA. V shed 4 bases and J 1 base; nucleotides not matched to a gene: 3. Here the CDR3 DNA reads TGTGCCAGCAGCTCGGGGACAGGGGGTTCCTACAATGAGCAGTTCTTC. Its protein is CASSSGTGGSYNEQFF.

V is TRBV5-4 and J is TRBJ2-5, with 8 bases that match TRBD2. The germline CDR1 and CDR2 sequences are SGHNT and YYREEE (reference sequence). Unmatched junction bases numbered 10, after V lost 3 bases and J lost 0 bases. The CDR3 totals 17 residues. The chain's CDR3 is CASSSVPGSGDQETQYF. The CDR3 nucleotides read TGTGCCAGCAGCTCCGTCCCTGGTAGCGGGGACCAAGAGACCCAGTACTTC.

The chain joins TRBV19 to TRBJ2-7, with 12 bases identical to TRBD1. The CDR3 has 14 residues. With 3 bases clipped from V and 5 bases from J, the junction kept 2 bases outside the gene matches. Germline CDR1 is LNHDA and CDR2 is SQIVND (reference sequence). In DNA, the CDR3 is TGTGCCAGTAGTATGAGGGACAGGGGGCACGAGCAGTACTTC. It codes for CASSMRDRGHEQYF.

V and J are TRBV7-3 and TRBJ2-3; TRBD1 matches 7 bases. Germline CDR1 reads SGHTA; CDR2 reads FQGTGA. V trimming: 3 bases; J trimming: 5 bases; junction bases outside the gene matches: 2. The CDR3 spans 13 residues. CDR3 sequence reads: CASSFSGGDTQYF. DNA of the CDR3: TGTGCCAGCAGCTTCTCAGGGGGAGATACGCAGTATTTT.

V gene TRBV27 combines with J gene TRBJ2-3; D may be TRBD2 (5 bases). V lost 2 bases to trimming and J lost 3 bases, with 12 bases between them. The CDR3 runs 15 residues. Germline V gene lookup returns CDR1 MNHEY and CDR2 SMNVEV (reference sequence). The CDR3 loop reads CASSLRGRGTDTQYF. The CDR3 DNA sequence: TGTGCCAGCAGTTTACGAGGGAGAGGGACAGATACGCAGTATTTT.

The chain employs TRBV6-5 and TRBJ2-7, with 9 bases identical to TRBD2. Looked up from germline, CDR1 is MNHEY and CDR2 is SVGAGI. CDR3 length equals 14 residues. The J segment lost 10 bases and the V segment lost 5 bases, leaving 12 bases of the junction unmatched. CDR3 coding DNA: TGTGCCAGCAGTACCTCCGGGACTAGCAGGTTTCAGTACTTC. This encodes CASSTSGTSRFQYF.

The gene calls are TRBV7-2 and TRBJ2-4; TRBD2 agrees at 11 bases. CDR1 is SGHTA, CDR2 FQGNSA, per germline. The CDR3 consists of 15 residues. V lost 2 bases and J lost 9; bases outside the gene matches: 6. The CDR3 sequence is CASSLQGLAGCIQYF. Here the CDR3 DNA reads TGTGCCAGCAGCTTACAAGGACTAGCGGGCTGCATTCAGTACTTC.

This clone was seen only once. The rearrangement links TRBV7-2 to TRBJ2-7; 7 positions match TRBD2. Germline V CDR1 and CDR2: SGHTA, FQGNSA. This CDR3 comprises 15 residues. Trimming took 2 bases from V and 0 from J; bases not matched to a gene: 4. The chain's CDR3 is CASSLSPSGSYEQYF. In DNA, the CDR3 is TGTGCCAGCAGCTTATCGCCTAGCGGCTCCTACGAGCAGTACTTC.

V is TRBV7-3 and J is TRBJ2-5; 13 nucleotides line up with TRBD2. The J segment lost 4 bases and the V segment lost 5 bases, leaving 7 bases of the junction unmatched. Germline V gene data show CDR1 as SGHTA and CDR2 as FQGTGA. This CDR3 region has 16 residues. DNA of the CDR3: TGTGCCAGCAGCCAAGATGGACTAGCGGGAGTAGAGACCCAGTACTTC. This translates into CASSQDGLAGVETQYF.

This chain links TRBV29-1 with TRBJ2-3; 12 bases agree with TRBD2. The trim removed 4 bases at V and 5 bases at J, leaving 19 bases unmatched. CDR3 length: 19 amino acids. Germline CDR1 and CDR2: SQVTM and ANQGSEA. In DNA form, the CDR3 reads TGCAGCGTTGTGGACCAAACCGCTAGCGGGAGGGCCGGAGGAGATACGCAGTATTTT. Translating gives CSVVDQTASGRAGGDTQYF.

The rearrangement joins TRBV19 to TRBJ1-5; 7 positions match TRBD1. The germline gives CDR1 LNHDA, CDR2 SQIVND (reference sequence). J lost 1 base, V lost 6 bases, and 3 bases had no gene match. There are 14 residues in the CDR3. In DNA form, the CDR3 reads TGTGCCAGTAGCCCAGGGGGGAGCAATCAGCCCCAGCATTTT. As protein: CASSPGGSNQPQHF.

The V call is TRBV7-3, the J call TRBJ2-3; D perhaps matches TRBD2 (7 bases). Per germline, CDR1 SGHTA and CDR2 FQGTGA. The CDR3 sequence is 14 residues long. Trimming took off 4 bases at V and 3 bases at J, with 11 bases between the two ends. The CDR3 region has the DNA TGTGCCAGCAGCTCGGGGGGCCAGACAGATACGCAGTATTTT. It is translated as CASSSGGQTDTQYF.

The gene calls are TRBV5-4 and TRBJ2-7, with TRBD2 identical over 8 bases. V dropped 4 bases and J dropped 2; count of bases not matched to a gene: 5. CDR3 length equals 14 residues. Germline V gives CDR1 SGHNT, CDR2 YYREEE (reference sequence). The CDR3 spells CASSRGGITYEQYF. The DNA of the CDR3 is TGTGCCAGCAGCCGGGGGGGGATTACCTACGAGCAGTACTTC.

This clone was detected once. The V call is TRBV19, the J call TRBJ2-5; TRBD2 aligns across 7 bases. V lost 2 bases to trimming and J lost 2 bases; unmatched junction nucleotides: 11. Germline CDR1 is LNHDA and CDR2 is SQIVND (reference sequence). The CDR3 spans 17 residues. CDR3 nucleotide sequence: TGTGCCAGTAGTATACGTTTCCGGCGGGAGAGGCAAGAGACCCAGTACTTC. Translation gives CASSIRFRRERQETQYF.

This sequence joins TRBV19 and TRBJ1-5; possible D gene TRBD1, 5 bases. V was pared by 3 bases and J by 5 bases, with 17 bases between. This CDR3 comprises 16 residues. Germline loops: CDR1 LNHDA, CDR2 SQIVND (reference sequence). CDR3 sequence reads: CASSITSWGGDQPQHF. The CDR3 coding sequence is TGTGCCAGTAGTATTACCTCGTGGGGGGGGGATCAGCCCCAGCATTTT.

This clone has only a few counts. Other nucleotide sequences from this sample produce the same CDR3. J is TRBJ2-5 and V is TRBV5-1, with TRBD1 matching 8 bases. The CDR3 is made up of 14 amino acids. V trimming: 2 bases; J trimming: 1 base; junction bases outside the gene matches: 1. Germline lookup yields CDR1 SGHRS and CDR2 YFSETQ. In nucleotides, the CDR3 is TGCGCCAGCAGCTTAACAGGGGGCCAAGAGACCCAGTACTTC. This codes for CASSLTGGQETQYF. The complete variable domain, with remaining parts taken from reference TRBV5-1 and TRBJ2-5, reads KAGVTQTPRYLIKTRGQQVTLSCSPISGHRSVSWYQQTPGQGLQFLFEYFSETQRNKGNFPGRFSGRQFSNSRSEMNVSTLELGDSALYLCASSLTGGQETQYFGPGTRLLVL.

The chain uses TRBV11-2 and TRBJ2-1; TRBD1 matches 9 bases. This CDR3 is built from 15 residues. Losses at the gene ends were 4 bases for V and 4 bases for J; bases not matched to a gene: 5. CDR1 and CDR2 from the germline V gene are SGHAT and FQNNGV. Here the CDR3 DNA reads TGTGCCAGCAGCTCCGGACAGGGGAAGTACAATGAGCAGTTCTTC. It yields the protein CASSSGQGKYNEQFF.

This chain links TRBV6-5 with TRBJ1-1, with D tentatively TRBD1 (5 bases). This CDR3 spans 16 amino acids. The V gene lost 2 bases and the J gene lost 0 bases, with 13 bases spanning the gap. Germline CDR1 MNHEY, CDR2 SVGAGI. The CDR3 loop is CASSYGAINMNTEAFF. In DNA form, the CDR3 reads TGTGCCAGCAGTTACGGGGCAATTAACATGAACACTGAAGCTTTCTTT.

V and J are TRBV27 and TRBJ1-5; D gene unclear. The CDR3 length is 14 residues. Germline V gene data show CDR1 as MNHEY and CDR2 as SMNVEV (reference sequence). The V end was cut by 2 bases, the J end by 4 bases, with 9 bases between. CDR3 nucleotide sequence: TGTGCCAGCAGTTTAACGGGTTCAAATCAGCCCCAGCATTTT. This codes for CASSLTGSNQPQHF.